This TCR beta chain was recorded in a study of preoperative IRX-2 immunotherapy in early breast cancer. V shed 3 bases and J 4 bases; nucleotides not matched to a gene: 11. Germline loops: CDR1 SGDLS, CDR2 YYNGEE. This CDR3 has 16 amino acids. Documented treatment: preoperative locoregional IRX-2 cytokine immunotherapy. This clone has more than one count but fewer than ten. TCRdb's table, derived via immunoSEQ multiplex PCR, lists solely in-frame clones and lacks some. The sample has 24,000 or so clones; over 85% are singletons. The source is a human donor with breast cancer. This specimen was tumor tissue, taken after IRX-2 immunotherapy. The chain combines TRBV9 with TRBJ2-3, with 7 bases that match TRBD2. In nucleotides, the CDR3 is TGTGCCAGCAGCGCGGGGGTGACTAGCCCTTCAGATACGCAGTATTTT. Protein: CASSAGVTSPSDTQYF.